The rows below give T cell receptor beta chains drawn from one sample of a study of T cell changes during pregnancy in multiple sclerosis. Profiled with immunoSEQ multiplex PCR; TCRdb holds only in-frame clones, not every one. The table lists approximately 44,000 clones, 90% to 95% of them singletons. The sample was CD8+ T cells from peripheral blood mononuclear cells, taken in the third trimester of pregnancy. The receptors shown here come from a female donor with multiple sclerosis, enrolled in a pregnancy study. CDR3s include the opening cysteine and the closing phenylalanine or tryptophan. The order of the fields is D gene, V gene, J gene, CDR3 length, clone size, CDR3 protein, CDR3 DNA. D genes are given only for firm matches. Clone size, where shown, is once, few, many, or a class for clones that have expanded.

D: -; V: TRBV4-1; J: TRBJ1-1; length: 15; size: -; CDR3: CASSAGQYSNTEAFF; DNA: TGCGCCAGCAGCGCAGGACAATACTCGAACACTGAAGCTTTCTTT
D: TRBD2; V: TRBV2; J: TRBJ2-1; length: 14; size: -; CDR3: CASARAGGPNEQFF; DNA: TGTGCCAGTGCCCGGGCGGGAGGGCCGAATGAGCAGTTCTTC
D: TRBD2; V: TRBV7-2; J: TRBJ2-1; length: 15; size: -; CDR3: CASSLLAGIVNEQFF; DNA: TGTGCCAGCAGCTTACTAGCGGGAATAGTTAATGAGCAGTTCTTC
D: -; V: TRBV9; J: TRBJ2-2; length: 18; size: -; CDR3: CASSVATLDTPKAGELFF; DNA: TGTGCCAGCAGCGTAGCTACATTAGACACCCCAAAAGCCGGGGAGCTGTTTTTT
D: TRBD2; V: TRBV15; J: TRBJ2-7; length: 18; size: -; CDR3: CATSRDGLAGFSGYEQYF; DNA: TGTGCCACCAGCAGAGATGGACTAGCGGGATTTAGCGGGTACGAGCAGTACTTC
D: -; V: TRBV11-2; J: TRBJ2-5; length: 18; size: -; CDR3: CASSPARRSRLAQETQYF; DNA: TGTGCCAGCAGCCCAGCGAGAAGGAGTCGGCTAGCCCAAGAGACCCAGTACTTC
D: -; V: TRBV7-9; J: TRBJ2-5; length: 14; size: -; CDR3: CASSSKGLGETQYF; DNA: TGTGCCAGCAGCTCGAAGGGGCTAGGGGAGACCCAGTACTTC
D: TRBD2; V: TRBV28; J: TRBJ2-3; length: 16; size: -; CDR3: CASSSLAGGQGDTQYF; DNA: TGTGCCAGCAGTTCCTTAGCGGGAGGGCAGGGAGATACGCAGTATTTT
D: -; V: TRBV6-5; J: TRBJ2-3; length: 14; size: -; CDR3: CASRPGLYTDTQYF; DNA: TGTGCCAGCAGACCGGGACTGTACACAGATACGCAGTATTTT
D: TRBD2; V: TRBV6-1; J: TRBJ2-7; length: 15; size: -; CDR3: CASSGGLAGSYEQYF; DNA: TGTGCCAGCAGTGGGGGACTAGCAGGATCTTACGAGCAGTACTTC
D: -; V: TRBV18; J: TRBJ1-6; length: 18; size: -; CDR3: CASSPIDQELGYNSPLHF; DNA: TGTGCCAGCTCACCGATAGACCAGGAACTGGGCTATAATTCACCCCTCCACTTT
D: -; V: TRBV7-2; J: TRBJ2-1; length: 12; size: -; CDR3: CASSSDRNEQFF; DNA: TGTGCCAGCAGCAGCGACAGAAATGAGCAGTTCTTC
D: TRBD2; V: TRBV7-2; J: TRBJ2-5; length: 16; size: -; CDR3: CASSLGGGALLETQYF; DNA: TGTGCCAGCAGCTTAGGCGGGGGGGCCTTGCTAGAGACCCAGTACTTC
D: -; V: TRBV5-4; J: TRBJ2-1; length: 15; size: -; CDR3: CASRPDSRPYNEQFF; DNA: TGTGCCAGCAGACCAGACTCCAGACCCTACAATGAGCAGTTCTTC
D: TRBD2; V: TRBV19; J: TRBJ2-7; length: 14; size: once; CDR3: CASSHGLAGGEQYF; DNA: TGTGCCAGTAGTCATGGACTAGCGGGAGGCGAGCAGTACTTC
D: -; V: TRBV4-1; J: TRBJ2-5; length: 18; size: -; CDR3: CASSQASGGSADQETQYF; DNA: TGCGCCAGCAGCCAAGCCTCCGGGGGTAGCGCCGACCAAGAGACCCAGTACTTC
D: -; V: TRBV5-4; J: TRBJ2-1; length: 12; size: -; CDR3: CASSLGDNEQFF; DNA: TGTGCCAGCAGCTTGGGCGACAATGAGCAGTTCTTC
D: TRBD2; V: TRBV6-4; J: TRBJ2-3; length: 14; size: few; CDR3: CASSPGLGGDTQYF; DNA: TGTGCCAGCAGTCCGGGACTAGGGGGAGATACGCAGTATTTT
D: -; V: TRBV29-1; J: TRBJ2-7; length: 14; size: -; CDR3: CSVTEPDPGYEQYF; DNA: TGCAGCGTTACGGAGCCCGACCCGGGGTACGAGCAGTACTTC
D: -; V: TRBV4-1; J: TRBJ1-2; length: 13; size: -; CDR3: CASSQELGVPHTF; DNA: TGCGCCAGCAGCCAAGAATTAGGAGTACCCCACACCTTC
D: -; V: TRBV5-6; J: TRBJ2-7; length: 13; size: -; CDR3: CASSWFESYEQYF; DNA: TGTGCCAGCAGCTGGTTCGAGAGCTACGAGCAGTACTTC
D: TRBD1; V: TRBV11-1; J: TRBJ2-7; length: 14; size: -; CDR3: CASSFEQGAYEQYF; DNA: TGTGCCAGCAGCTTCGAACAGGGGGCCTACGAGCAGTACTTC
D: TRBD2; V: TRBV7-3; J: TRBJ2-3; length: 15; size: -; CDR3: CASSPVGGGTDTQYF; DNA: TGTGCCAGCAGCCCGGTGGGGGGGGGCACAGATACGCAGTATTTT
D: TRBD2; V: TRBV30; J: TRBJ2-2; length: 14; size: -; CDR3: CATSGRTNTGELFF; DNA: TGTGCCACTAGCGGGAGGACCAACACCGGGGAGCTGTTTTTT
D: TRBD1; V: TRBV7-6; J: TRBJ1-2; length: 13; size: few; CDR3: CASSPGQGTGYTF; DNA: TGTGCCAGCAGCCCGGGACAGGGTACTGGCTACACCTTC
D: TRBD1; V: TRBV27; J: TRBJ2-7; length: 14; size: -; CDR3: CASSPGDRGYEQYF; DNA: TGTGCCAGCAGCCCCGGGGACAGGGGCTACGAGCAGTACTTC
D: -; V: TRBV11-3; J: TRBJ2-1; length: 15; size: -; CDR3: CASSLEGADDNEQFF; DNA: TGTGCCAGCAGCTTAGAAGGGGCCGATGACAATGAGCAGTTCTTC